These 9 T cell receptor beta chains originate from one sample sequenced in a study of molecular identifiers for immune sequencing clone quantification. TCRdb ran MiXCR on the PCR reads and lists one entry per CDR3 protein. Here the sample spans about 630,000 distinct CDR3 sequences, about 25% being singletons. Sequencing was performed on naive CD8+ T cells from blood, with Jurkat cell RNA spiked in. The subset is: FACS-sorted CD8+CD4-CCR7+CD45RA+ naive T cells. The receptors come from a human donor in good health. Some libraries in this study had Jurkat cell RNA spiked in.

This clonotype was detected only a few times. As DNA, the CDR3 is TGTGCCTGGAGCGAACTAGGGGAAAAACTGTTTTTT. Its translation is CAWSELGEKLFF. The V gene is TRBV30, the J gene TRBJ1-4; D gene unclear. Germline CDR1 reads GTSNPN; CDR2 reads SVGIG (reference sequence). V dropped 3 bases and J dropped 8 bases, with 10 bases sitting between them. The CDR3 spans 12 residues.

This clonotype was counted many times. Here the CDR3 reads CASSQDWGASDTQYF. CDR3 DNA: TGCGCCAGCAGCCAAGATTGGGGTGCGTCAGATACGCAGTATTTT. The chain carries TRBV4-3 and TRBJ2-3; unclear D gene. V lost 0 bases, J lost 4 bases, and 11 bases lay in between. Germline V gene data show CDR1 as LGHNA and CDR2 as YSLEER. The CDR3 runs to 15 residues.

This clonotype occurred once. A clone one base away is much larger, so this may be a read error. The rearrangement links TRBV19 to TRBJ1-5; D gene unclear. Germline assignment: CDR1 LNHDA and CDR2 SQIVND (reference sequence). The CDR3 is made up of 15 amino acids. Here the CDR3 DNA reads TGTGCCAGTACAGTAGTGGCAACCTACAATCAGCCCCCGCATTTT. This encodes CASTVVATYNQPPHF.

The rearrangement joins TRBV19 to TRBJ1-5, with 7 positions matching TRBD1. With 5 bases clipped from V and 6 bases from J, the junction kept 7 bases outside the gene matches. The germline V gene has CDR1 LNHDA and CDR2 SQIVND (reference sequence). The CDR3 totals 14 residues. The CDR3 region has the DNA TGTGCCAGTAGTTTTCAGGGGGTGAGTCAGCCCCAGCATTTT. Protein sequence: CASSFQGVSQPQHF.

The table lists this clonotype with a few counts. At one boundary the junction diverges from the germline segment, which might be a read error. This chain joins TRBV4-2 and TRBJ2-7, with D maybe TRBD2 (6 bases). Germline-derived CDR1 and CDR2 are LGHNA and YNFKEQ. The CDR3 totals 17 residues. The CDR3 sequence: CASSPQASGLSSHEQYF. The CDR3 region has the DNA TGTGCCAGCAGCCCTCAAGCGTCGGGACTCAGCTCCCACGAGCAGTACTTC.

This clonotype was seen repeatedly, ten times or more. This chain connects TRBV5-4 to TRBJ2-4, with D perhaps TRBD1 (5 bases). The CDR3 is made up of 17 amino acids. Germline V gene data show CDR1 as SGHNT and CDR2 as YYREEE (reference sequence). Between the trimmed V and J ends, which lost 3 bases and 0 bases, there was a span of 16 bases. CDR3 residues: CASSSDHNTGAKNIQYF. In DNA form, the CDR3 reads TGTGCCAGCAGCTCCGACCACAACACAGGAGCCAAAAACATTCAGTACTTC. The full variable domain, its missing parts supplied by reference TRBV5-4 and TRBJ2-4, is ETGVTQSPTHLIKTRGQQVTLRCSSQSGHNTVSWYQQALGQGPQFIFQYYREEENGRGNFPPRFSGLQFPNYSSELNVNALELDDSALYLCASSSDHNTGAKNIQYFGAGTRLSVL.

The table lists this clonotype with many counts. The CDR3 region is CASSQGGDEQYF. CDR3 in DNA: TGTGCCAGCAGCCAAGGAGGGGACGAGCAGTACTTC. V and J are TRBV3-1 and TRBJ2-7; the D call may be TRBD1 or TRBD2 (5 bases each). Per germline, CDR1 LGHDT and CDR2 YNNKEL (reference sequence). V was shortened by 1 base and J by 5 bases, with 6 bases between the two germline ends. The CDR3 covers 12 residues.

This clonotype appeared a few times. V and J are TRBV6-5 and TRBJ2-7; 7 bases align to TRBD2. Germline V lookup: CDR1 MNHEY, CDR2 SVGAGI. The CDR3 is 14 residues long. The V gene end was trimmed by 2 bases and the J gene end by 3 bases; junction bases not matched to a gene: 4. The CDR3 DNA reads TGTGCCAGCAGTTACGTCGGGGGGTACTACGAGCAGTACTTC. As protein: CASSYVGGYYEQYF.

For this clonotype: The junction does not match germline at one end; this may be a read error. This chain uses TRBV27 with TRBJ2-5, with TRBD2 matching over 7 bases. The CDR3 has 20 residues. Germline CDR1 MNHEY, CDR2 SMNVEV (reference sequence). The CDR3 DNA follows: TGTGCCAGCAGTTCGCACCATAGATATGGGGGAGGGCCCCTCCAAGAGCCCCAGTACTTC. Translated, it gives CASSSHHRYGGGPLQEPQYF.